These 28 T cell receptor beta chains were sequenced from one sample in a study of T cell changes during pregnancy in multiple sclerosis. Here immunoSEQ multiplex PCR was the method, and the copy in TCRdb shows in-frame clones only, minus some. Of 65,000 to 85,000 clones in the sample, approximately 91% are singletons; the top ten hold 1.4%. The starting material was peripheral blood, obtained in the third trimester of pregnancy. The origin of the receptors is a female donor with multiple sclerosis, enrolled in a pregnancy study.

The CDR3 loop reads CASSLDIDYEQYF. The CDR3 nucleotides read TGTGCCAGCAGCTTAGACATCGACTACGAGCAGTACTTC. J is TRBJ2-7 and V is TRBV7-9; D not resolved. The CDR3 runs to 13 residues. The V gene lost 1 base and the J gene lost 3 bases, with 7 bases spanning the gap. Germline values: CDR1 SEHNR, CDR2 FQNEAQ (reference sequence). Based on the CDR3 plus reference TRBV7-9 and TRBJ2-7, the full variable domain is DTGVSQNPRHKITKRGQNVTFRCDPISEHNRLYWYRQTLGQGPEFLTYFQNEAQLEKSRLLSDRFSAERPKGSFSTLEIQRTEQGDSAMYLCASSLDIDYEQYFGPGTRLTVT.

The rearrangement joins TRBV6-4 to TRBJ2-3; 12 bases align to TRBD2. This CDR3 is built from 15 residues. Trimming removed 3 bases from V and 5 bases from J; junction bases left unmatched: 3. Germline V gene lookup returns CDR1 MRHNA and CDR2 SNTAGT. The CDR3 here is CASSDLAGGLDTQYF. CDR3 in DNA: TGTGCCAGCAGTGATCTAGCGGGGGGGCTAGATACGCAGTATTTT.

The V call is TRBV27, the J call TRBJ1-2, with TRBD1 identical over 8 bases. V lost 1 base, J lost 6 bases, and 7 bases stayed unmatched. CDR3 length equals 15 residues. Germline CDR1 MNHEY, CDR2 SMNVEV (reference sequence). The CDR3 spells CASSLWGTGKDGYTF. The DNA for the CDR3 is TGTGCCAGCAGTTTATGGGGGACAGGAAAAGATGGCTACACCTTC.

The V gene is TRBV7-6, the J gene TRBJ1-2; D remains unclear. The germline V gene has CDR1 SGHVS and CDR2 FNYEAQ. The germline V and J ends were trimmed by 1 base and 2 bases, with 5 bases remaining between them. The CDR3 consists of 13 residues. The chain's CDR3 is CASSLGQNYGYTF. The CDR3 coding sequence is TGTGCCAGCAGCTTAGGGCAGAACTATGGCTACACCTTC.

The CDR3 region has the DNA TGTGCCTGGAGTAGCGGGTCCTACTATGGCTACACCTTC. Translation gives CAWSSGSYYGYTF. The chain joins TRBV30 to TRBJ1-2; D is unclear. CDR1 and CDR2 (germline): GTSNPN, SVGIG (reference sequence). The CDR3 is 13 residues long. V lost 2 bases, J lost 3 bases, and 10 bases lay in between.

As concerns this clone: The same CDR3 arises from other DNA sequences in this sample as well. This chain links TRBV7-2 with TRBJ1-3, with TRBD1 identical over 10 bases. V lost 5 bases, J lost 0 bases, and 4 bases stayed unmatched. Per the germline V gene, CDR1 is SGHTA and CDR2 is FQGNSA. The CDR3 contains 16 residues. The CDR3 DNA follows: TGTGCCAGCAGCCCTAGGACAGGGGGCTCTGGAAACACCATATATTTT. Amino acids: CASSPRTGGSGNTIYF. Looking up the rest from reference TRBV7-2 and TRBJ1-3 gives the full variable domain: GAGVSQSPSNKVTEKGKDVELRCDPISGHTALYWYRQSLGQGLEFLIYFQGNSAPDKSGLPSDRFSAERTGGSVSTLTIQRTQQEDSAVYLCASSPRTGGSGNTIYFGEGSWLTVV.

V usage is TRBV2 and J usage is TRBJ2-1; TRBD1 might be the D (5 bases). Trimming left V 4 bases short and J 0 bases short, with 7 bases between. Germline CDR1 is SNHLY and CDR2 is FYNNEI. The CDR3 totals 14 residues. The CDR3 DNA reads TGTGCCAGCAGTGTGCAGGGCTCCTACAATGAGCAGTTCTTC. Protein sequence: CASSVQGSYNEQFF. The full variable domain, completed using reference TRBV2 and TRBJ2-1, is EPEVTQTPSHQVTQMGQEVILRCVPISNHLYFYWYRQILGQKVEFLVSFYNNEISEKSEIFDDQFSVERPDGSNFTLKIRSTKLEDSAMYFCASSVQGSYNEQFFGPGTRLTVL.

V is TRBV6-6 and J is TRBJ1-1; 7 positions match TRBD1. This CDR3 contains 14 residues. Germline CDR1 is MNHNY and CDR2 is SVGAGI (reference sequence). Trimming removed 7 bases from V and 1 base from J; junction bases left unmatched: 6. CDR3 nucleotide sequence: TGTGCCAGCAAAGCCGGGACAGAGAACACTGAAGCTTTCTTT. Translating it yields CASKAGTENTEAFF.

DNA of the CDR3: TGTGCCAGCAGCTTAGCGGGGACACTTGAAAAACTGTTTTTT. It is translated as CASSLAGTLEKLFF. The genes are TRBV7-9 and TRBJ1-4; weak D call: TRBD1 (6 bases). The CDR3 runs to 14 residues. V lost 0 bases and J lost 7, with 9 bases in between. Germline V gene data show CDR1 as SEHNR and CDR2 as FQNEAQ (reference sequence).

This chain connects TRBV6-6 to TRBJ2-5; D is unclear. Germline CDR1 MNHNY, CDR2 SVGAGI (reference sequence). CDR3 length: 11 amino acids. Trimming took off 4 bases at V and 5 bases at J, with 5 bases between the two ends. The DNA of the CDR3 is TGTGCCAGCAGTTCCCGGGAGACCCAGTACTTC. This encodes CASSSRETQYF.

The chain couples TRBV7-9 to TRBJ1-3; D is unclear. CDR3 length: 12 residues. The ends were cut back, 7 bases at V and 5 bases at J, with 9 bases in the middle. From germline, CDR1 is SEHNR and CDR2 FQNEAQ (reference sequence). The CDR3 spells CASTTYRNTIYF. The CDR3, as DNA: TGTGCCAGCACCACTTATAGAAACACCATATATTTT.

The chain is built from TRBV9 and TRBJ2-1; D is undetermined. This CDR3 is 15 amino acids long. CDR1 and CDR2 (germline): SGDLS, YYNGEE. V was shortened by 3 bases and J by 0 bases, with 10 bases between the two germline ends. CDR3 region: CASSASGSSYNEQFF. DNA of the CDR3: TGTGCCAGCAGCGCCTCAGGATCCTCCTACAATGAGCAGTTCTTC.

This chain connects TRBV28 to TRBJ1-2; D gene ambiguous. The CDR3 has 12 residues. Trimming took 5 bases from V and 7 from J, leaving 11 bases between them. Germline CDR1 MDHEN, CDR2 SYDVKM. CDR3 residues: CASSTRGAGYTF. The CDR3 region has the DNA TGTGCCAGCAGTACGAGAGGAGCTGGCTACACCTTC.

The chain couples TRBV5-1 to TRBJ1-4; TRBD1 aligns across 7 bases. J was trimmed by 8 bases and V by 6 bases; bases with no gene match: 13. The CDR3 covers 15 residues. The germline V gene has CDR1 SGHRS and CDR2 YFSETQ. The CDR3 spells CASTTGGQGGEKLFF. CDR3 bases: TGCGCCAGCACCACTGGGGGGCAGGGGGGAGAAAAACTGTTTTTT.

The CDR3 spells CASSNPSVTTDTQYF. DNA for the CDR3: TGTGCCAGCAGTAATCCCAGTGTCACCACAGATACGCAGTATTTT. The chain carries TRBV6-6 and TRBJ2-3; D unresolved. The CDR3 contains 15 residues. V was shortened by 5 bases and J by 2 bases, with 14 bases between the two germline ends. The germline V gene has CDR1 MNHNY and CDR2 SVGAGI (reference sequence).

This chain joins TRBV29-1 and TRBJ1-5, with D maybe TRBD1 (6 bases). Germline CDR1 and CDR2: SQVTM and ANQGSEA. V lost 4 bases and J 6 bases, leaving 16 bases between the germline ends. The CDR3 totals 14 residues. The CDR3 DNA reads TGCAGCGTTGCGGAGTGGCAGGGGAGTCAGCCCCAGCATTTT. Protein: CSVAEWQGSQPQHF.

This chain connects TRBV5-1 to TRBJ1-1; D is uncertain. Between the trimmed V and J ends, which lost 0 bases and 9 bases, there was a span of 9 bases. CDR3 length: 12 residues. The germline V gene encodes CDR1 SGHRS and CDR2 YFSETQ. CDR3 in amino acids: CASSLEGRKAFF. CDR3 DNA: TGCGCCAGCAGCTTGGAAGGGAGGAAAGCTTTCTTT.

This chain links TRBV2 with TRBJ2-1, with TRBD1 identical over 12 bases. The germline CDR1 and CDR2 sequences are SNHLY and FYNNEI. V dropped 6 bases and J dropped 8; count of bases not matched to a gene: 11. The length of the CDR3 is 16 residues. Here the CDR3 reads CASRELPGQGAYEQFF. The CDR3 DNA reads TGTGCCAGCAGAGAACTCCCGGGACAGGGGGCCTATGAGCAGTTCTTC.

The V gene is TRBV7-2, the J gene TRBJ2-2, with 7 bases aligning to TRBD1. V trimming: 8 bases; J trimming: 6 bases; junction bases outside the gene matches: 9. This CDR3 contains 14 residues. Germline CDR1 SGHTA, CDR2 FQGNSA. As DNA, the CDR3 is TGTGCCAGCGGATTCTACGACAGGGCCGGGGAGCTGTTTTTT. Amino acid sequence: CASGFYDRAGELFF.

The CDR3 is CASSEGRDWEKLFF. The CDR3 nucleotides read TGTGCCAGCAGTGAGGGGAGGGACTGGGAAAAACTGTTTTTT. The gene calls are TRBV6-1 and TRBJ1-4; TRBD1 is a possible D gene (5 bases). The germline V gene has CDR1 MNHNS and CDR2 SASEGT. The CDR3 length is 14 residues. V was trimmed by 3 bases and J by 8 bases, leaving 13 bases between them.

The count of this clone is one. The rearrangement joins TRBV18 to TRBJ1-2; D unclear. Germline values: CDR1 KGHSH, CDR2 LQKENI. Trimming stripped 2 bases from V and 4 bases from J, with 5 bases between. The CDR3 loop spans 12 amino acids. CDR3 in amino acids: CASSPTGYGYTF. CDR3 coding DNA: TGTGCCAGCTCACCAACGGGCTATGGCTACACCTTC.

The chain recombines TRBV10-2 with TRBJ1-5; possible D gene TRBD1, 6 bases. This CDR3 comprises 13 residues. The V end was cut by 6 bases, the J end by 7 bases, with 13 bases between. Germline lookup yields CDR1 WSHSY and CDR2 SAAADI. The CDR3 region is CASRSLDSQPQHF. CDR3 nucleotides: TGCGCCAGCAGGTCTCTGGACAGCCAGCCCCAGCATTTT.

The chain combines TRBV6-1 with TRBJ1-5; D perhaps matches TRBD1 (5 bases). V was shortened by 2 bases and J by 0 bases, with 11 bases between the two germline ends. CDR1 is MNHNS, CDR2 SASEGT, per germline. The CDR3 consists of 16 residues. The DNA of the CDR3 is TGTGCCAGCAGTGAACAGGGTCTGCATAGCAATCAGCCCCAGCATTTT. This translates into CASSEQGLHSNQPQHF.

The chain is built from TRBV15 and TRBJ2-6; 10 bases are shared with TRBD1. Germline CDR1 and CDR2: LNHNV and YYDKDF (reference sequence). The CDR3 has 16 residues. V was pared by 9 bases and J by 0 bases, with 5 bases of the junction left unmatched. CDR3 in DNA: TGTGCCACTCAGACAGGGGGCGTCTCTGGGGCCAACGTCCTGACTTTC. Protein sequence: CATQTGGVSGANVLTF.

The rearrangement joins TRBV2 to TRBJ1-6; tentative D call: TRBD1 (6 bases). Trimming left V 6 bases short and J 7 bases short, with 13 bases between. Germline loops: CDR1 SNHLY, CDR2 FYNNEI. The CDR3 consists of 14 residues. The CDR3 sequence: CASRDGQPNSPLHF. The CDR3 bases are TGTGCCAGCAGGGATGGACAGCCGAATTCACCCCTCCACTTT.

CDR3 in DNA: TGCGCCAGCAGTAGGGGGTCGGATCAGCCCCAGCATTTT. Protein product: CASSRGSDQPQHF. This chain uses TRBV10-1 with TRBJ1-5, with D tentatively TRBD1 (6 bases). In germline, CDR1 is WNHNN, CDR2 SYGVQD (reference sequence). V was shortened by 5 bases and J by 5 bases, with 10 bases between the two germline ends. The CDR3 contains 13 residues.

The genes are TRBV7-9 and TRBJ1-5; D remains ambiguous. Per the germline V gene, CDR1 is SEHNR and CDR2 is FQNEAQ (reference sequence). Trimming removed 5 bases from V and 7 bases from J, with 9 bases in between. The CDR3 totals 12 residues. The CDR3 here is CASSKGGQPQHF. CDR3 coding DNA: TGTGCCAGCAGCAAAGGCGGCCAGCCCCAGCATTTT.

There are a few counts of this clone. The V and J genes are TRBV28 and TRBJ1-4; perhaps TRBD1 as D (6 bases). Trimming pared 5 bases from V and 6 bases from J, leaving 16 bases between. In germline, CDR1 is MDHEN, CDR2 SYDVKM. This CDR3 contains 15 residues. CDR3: CASSIPGPGDEKLFF. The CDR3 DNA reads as TGTGCCAGCAGTATACCGGGACCAGGGGATGAAAAACTGTTTTTT.